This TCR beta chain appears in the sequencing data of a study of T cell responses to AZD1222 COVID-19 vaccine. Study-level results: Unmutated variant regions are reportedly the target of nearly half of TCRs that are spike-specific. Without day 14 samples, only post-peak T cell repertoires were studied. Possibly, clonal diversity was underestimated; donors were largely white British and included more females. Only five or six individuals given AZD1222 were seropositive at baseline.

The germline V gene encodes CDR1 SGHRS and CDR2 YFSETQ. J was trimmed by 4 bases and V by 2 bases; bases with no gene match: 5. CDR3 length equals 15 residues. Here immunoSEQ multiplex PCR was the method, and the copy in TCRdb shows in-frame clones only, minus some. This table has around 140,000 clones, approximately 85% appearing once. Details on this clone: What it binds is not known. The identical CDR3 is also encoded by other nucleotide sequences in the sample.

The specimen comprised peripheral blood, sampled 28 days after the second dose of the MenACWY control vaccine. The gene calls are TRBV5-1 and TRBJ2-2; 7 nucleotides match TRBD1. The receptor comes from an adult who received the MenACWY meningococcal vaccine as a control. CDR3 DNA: TGCGCCAGCAGCTTAACAGGGGCCGGCACCGGGGAGCTGTTTTTT. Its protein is CASSLTGAGTGELFF.